This T cell receptor (beta chain) was recorded in a study of beta chain features in type 1 diabetes. The wider study: Cell yields, gender and age were comparable in patients and healthy donors.

The study, taken as a whole, reports: High-TCR-expressing cells could be over-represented by cDNA sequencing. A greater similarity of naive, central memory and Treg TCRB repertoires was seen among patients than among healthy donors. VDJ junctions from patients with type 1 diabetes contained fewer insertions and more deletions. All four CD4+ subsets of Type 1 diabetes patients contained TCRB CDR3s that were moderately but significantly shorter.

Turning to this clone: Its matching antigen is unknown.

Germline V lookup: CDR1 KGHSH, CDR2 LQKENI. The CDR3 contains 14 residues. The V gene lost 6 bases and the J gene lost 7 bases, with 16 bases spanning the gap. The entirety of the isolated RNA underwent reverse transcription, so expressed TCRB transcripts were sequenced. Profiling relied on immunoSEQ multiplex PCR, and the TCRdb table lists in-frame clones only, not all of them. The profile shows 550,000 to 850,000 clones, roughly an eighth of them singletons. The chain links TRBV18 to TRBJ1-5; perhaps TRBD1 as D (6 bases). Sequenced: naive CD4+ T cells from blood. The clonotype was recovered from a man aged 18 to 30 with type 1 diabetes. CDR3 protein: CASSPDRRGQPQHF. The CDR3 nucleotides read TGTGCCAGCTCCCCCGACAGGAGAGGACAGCCCCAGCATTTT.